This T cell receptor beta chain is from a study of beta chain features in type 1 diabetes. CD4+ cells of the naive, central memory, regulatory and stem cell-like memory types were sorted via CD45RO/CCR7/CD25/CD127/CD95/CD27. All of the isolated RNA was reverse transcribed, so expressed TCRB transcripts were sequenced. The assay was immunoSEQ multiplex PCR, and TCRdb's table has in-frame clones only and misses some. The data contain some 170,000 clones, 50% to 70% of them seen just once; the ten biggest clones take up about 0.1%. A word on this clone: Its target is unknown.

J gave up 1 base and V 5 bases, and 8 bases lay outside the gene matches. The germline V gene has CDR1 SGHVS and CDR2 FQNEAQ. This CDR3 comprises 16 residues. Regarding the study as a whole: Naive, central memory and regulatory TCRB repertoires appeared more similar among patients than healthy donors. There was a moderate but significant shortening of TCRB CDR3s in all four CD4+ subsets of Type 1 diabetes patients.

This rearrangement joins TRBV7-8 to TRBJ2-3; 8 nucleotides match TRBD2. The clonotype originates from a man under 40 with type 1 diabetes. Sequenced material: naive CD4+ T cells from blood. This chain's CDR3 is CASSPPSGGGTDTQYF. The CDR3 coding sequence is TGTGCCAGCAGCCCCCCGAGCGGGGGAGGCACAGATACGCAGTATTTT.